This T cell receptor beta chain was captured by sequencing in a study of OX40 agonist ivuxolimab in advanced cancers. About the full investigation: The costimulatory receptor OX40 (CD134) was targeted by ivuxolimab, a fully human IgG2 agonistic monoclonal antibody. Patients were allowed to have had prior anti-PD-1, anti-PD-L1 or anti-CTLA-4 therapy, and 40% of the dose-escalation patients had previously received checkpoint inhibitors. Intravenous ivuxolimab was administered to patients every 2 weeks at six dose levels: 0.01, 0.1, 0.3, 1.5, 3 and 10 mg/kg. A male proportion of around 81% and a mean age of around 60 years, ranging from roughly 23 to 79, were recorded for the dose-escalation cohort. The point of sequencing TCRbeta in the periphery was to test whether ivuxolimab changed TCR sequence diversity and drove clonal T-cell expansion. Among the roughly 54 dose-escalation patients, around 19 had hepatocellular carcinoma, roughly 15 melanoma, 9 renal cell carcinoma and 9 head and neck cancer. Three dose-escalation patients achieved partial responses, one with hepatocellular carcinoma and two with cutaneous melanoma. The paper covers the monotherapy dose-escalation part of the phase I ivuxolimab trial, which included N of about 56 patients. Paper-wide results and their limitations: Antigen specificity was not determined for the clonally expanded peripheral T cells. At doses from 0.1 to 3.0 mg/kg, clonal expansion was seen in both CD4+ and CD8+ blood T cells between baseline and week 6. In partial responders in the 0.1-3.0 mg/kg groups, normalized peripheral clonal expansion was found to be among the lowest, especially among CD8+ T cells. After ivuxolimab, more expanded clones were found on average in CD8+ T cells than in CD4+ T cells. Low levels of normalized T-cell clonal expansion were also seen in some nonresponding patients.

A note on this clone: Its cognate antigen has yet to be identified. Per-nucleotide qualities are absent, and no much larger clonotype sits a single base away.

The trial excluded patients who had a history of autoimmune disease or were on systemic immunosuppression. In every dose cohort, peripheral blood was drawn for TCR sequencing at baseline, cycle 4 day 1, and cycle 7 day 1. The samples were drawn from a first-in-human, open-label, multicenter phase I dose-escalation trial of ivuxolimab. Adults with locally advanced or metastatic melanoma, renal cell, hepatocellular, or head and neck squamous cell carcinoma were enrolled in the trial. CD4+ and CD8+ T cells were sorted separately from peripheral blood before TCR sequencing. Genomic DNA was isolated from the sorted cells so that the TCRbeta CDR3 region could be sequenced. The immunoSEQ Assay was used to sequence the TCRbeta CDR3 regions. Held by TCRdb, this immuneACCESS table contains in-frame sequences only and omits some clones. Under half of the omission traces to an unresolved V gene where checked; the cause of the rest is unknown. The sample table shows roughly 12,000 clones, and 70% to 90% are seen once. 11% to 15% of the sample lies in the top ten.

Compared with germline, V lacks 1 base and J lacks 0 bases; bases without a gene match: 6. The CDR3 covers 17 residues, taking in both the cysteine and the phenylalanine. Left in the record is the CDR3 DNA by itself, 51 bases read in frame from the first base. The germline V gene provides CDR1 SGHRS and CDR2 YFSETQ. The starting material was CD4+ or CD8+ T cells sorted from blood, obtained in a trial of the OX40 agonist ivuxolimab. In this chain, TRBV5-1 is recombined with TRBJ2-2; 7 bases in the middle match TRBD1. This TCR came from an adult with an advanced solid tumor such as melanoma, head and neck, liver or kidney cancer. The nucleotide sequence reads as follows: TGCGCCAGCAGCTTGTTCCCGGGGACAGCGAACACCGGGGAGCTGTTTTTT. Its translation is CASSLFPGTANTGELFF.